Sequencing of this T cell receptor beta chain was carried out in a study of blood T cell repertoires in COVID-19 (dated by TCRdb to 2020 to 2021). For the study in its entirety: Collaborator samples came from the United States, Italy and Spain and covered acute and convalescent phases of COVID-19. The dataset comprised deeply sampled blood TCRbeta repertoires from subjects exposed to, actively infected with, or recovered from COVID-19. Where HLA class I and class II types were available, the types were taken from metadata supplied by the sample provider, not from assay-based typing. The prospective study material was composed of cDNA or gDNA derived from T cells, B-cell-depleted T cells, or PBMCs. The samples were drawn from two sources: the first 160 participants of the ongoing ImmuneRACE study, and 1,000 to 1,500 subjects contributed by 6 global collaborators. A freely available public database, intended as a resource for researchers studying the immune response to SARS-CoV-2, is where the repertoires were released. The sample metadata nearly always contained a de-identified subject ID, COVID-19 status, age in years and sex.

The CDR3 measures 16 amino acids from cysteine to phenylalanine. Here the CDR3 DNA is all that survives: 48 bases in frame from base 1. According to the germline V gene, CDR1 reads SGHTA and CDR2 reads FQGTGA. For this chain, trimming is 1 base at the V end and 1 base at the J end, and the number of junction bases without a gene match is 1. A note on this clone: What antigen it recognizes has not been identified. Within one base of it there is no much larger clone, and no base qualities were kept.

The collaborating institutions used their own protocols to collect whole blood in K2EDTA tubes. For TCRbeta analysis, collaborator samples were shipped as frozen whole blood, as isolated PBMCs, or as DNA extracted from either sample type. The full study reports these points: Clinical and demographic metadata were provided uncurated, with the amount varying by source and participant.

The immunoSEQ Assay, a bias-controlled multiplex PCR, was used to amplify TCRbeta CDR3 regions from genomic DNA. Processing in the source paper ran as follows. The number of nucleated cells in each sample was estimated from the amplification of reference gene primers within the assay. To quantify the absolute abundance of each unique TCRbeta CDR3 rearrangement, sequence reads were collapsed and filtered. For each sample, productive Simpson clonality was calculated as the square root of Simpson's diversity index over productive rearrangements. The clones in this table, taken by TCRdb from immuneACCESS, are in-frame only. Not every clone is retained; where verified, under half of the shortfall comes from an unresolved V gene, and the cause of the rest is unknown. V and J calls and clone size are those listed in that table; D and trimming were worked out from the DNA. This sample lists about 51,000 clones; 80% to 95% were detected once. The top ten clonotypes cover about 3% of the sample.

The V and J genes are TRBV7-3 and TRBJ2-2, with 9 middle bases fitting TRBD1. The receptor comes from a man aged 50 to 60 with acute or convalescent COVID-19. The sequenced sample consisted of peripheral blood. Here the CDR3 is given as CASSLRGQGNTGELFF. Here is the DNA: TGTGCCAGCAGCTTAAGGGGACAGGGGAACACCGGGGAGCTGTTTTTT.